This T cell receptor (beta chain) was sequenced during a study of blood T cell repertoires in COVID-19 (dated by TCRdb to between 2020 and 2021). Turning to the overall study: Samples covering the acute and convalescent phases of COVID-19 were provided by collaborators in the United States, Italy and Spain. The material from the prospective study consisted of cDNA or gDNA derived from T cells, B-cell-depleted T cells, or PBMCs. Subjects who had been exposed to COVID-19, were actively infected with it, or had recovered from it provided the deeply sampled blood TCRbeta repertoires that made up the dataset. A freely available public database, intended as a resource for researchers studying the immune response to SARS-CoV-2, is where the repertoires were released. The samples were drawn from two sources: the first 160 participants of the ongoing ImmuneRACE study, and 1,200 or so subjects contributed by 6 global collaborators. Sample metadata almost always included a de-identified subject ID, COVID-19 status, age in years and sex. Where HLA class I and class II types were available, the types were taken from metadata supplied by the sample provider, not from assay-based typing.

V drops 3 bases and J drops 2 bases, leaving 12 bases in between. The CDR3 sequence holds 15 residues, the cysteine and phenylalanine included. The entry retains the CDR3 DNA only, 45 bases that are in frame from base 1. Via the germline V gene (reference sequence), CDR1 is LGHDT and CDR2 YNNKEL. About this clone: Its antigen is unknown. No qualities accompany the bases; no much larger clone lies one base away.

Points the paper makes about the study in general: Clinical and demographic metadata were provided uncurated, with the amount varying by source and participant.

TCRbeta CDR3 regions were amplified from genomic DNA by means of the immunoSEQ Assay, a bias-controlled multiplex PCR. The authors' pipeline ran thus. Within the assay, amplification of reference gene primers was used to estimate how many nucleated cells each sample contained. Sequence reads were collapsed and filtered to measure the absolute abundance of every unique TCRbeta CDR3 rearrangement. For each sample, productive Simpson clonality was calculated by taking the square root of Simpson's diversity index across productive rearrangements. TCRdb re-hosts the immuneACCESS table, in-frame sequences only. Its copies lack some clones; in the studies checked, an unresolved V gene accounts for under half of them, and the cause for the rest is not known. V, J and clone size were drawn from that table, and D and trimming were deduced from the DNA. This sample lists about 160,000 clones; around 87% were detected once. About 4.2% of the sample lies in the top ten.

The collaborating institutions used their own protocols to collect whole blood in K2EDTA tubes. For TCRbeta analysis, collaborators shipped samples in one of three forms: frozen whole blood, isolated PBMCs, or DNA extracted from either of those sample types. The source is a woman between 55 and 75 years old with active or convalescent COVID-19. Here the chain combines TRBV3-1 (or the pseudogene TRBV3-2) and TRBJ2-3; tentative D gene TRBD1, with 6 bases matching. Material: peripheral blood. Here is the DNA: TGTGCCAGCAGCCACACAGGGCCCCCCACAGATACGCAGTATTTT. Its product reads: CASSHTGPPTDTQYF.